The sequence of this T cell receptor beta chain was determined in a study of T cells in Graves' hyperthyroidism and ophthalmopathy (dated by TCRdb to 2018 to 2020). Looking at the study overall: Peripheral blood samples were taken at the time of initial diagnosis, prior to any treatment. The paper describes TCR Vbeta CDR3 sequencing of around 140 peripheral blood samples, made up of 40 to 45 ophthalmopathy patients, more than 70 hyperthyroidism patients and roughly 17 progressor patients. Prospective prediction of ophthalmopathy was tested in an independent validation cohort consisting of fewer than 20 hyperthyroidism patients and approximately 16 patients who later progressed to ophthalmopathy. To identify TCR V-J signatures that set the groups apart, the researchers used a discovery cohort of more than 95 patients, made up of fewer than 50 with Graves' ophthalmopathy and 57 with stable Graves' hyperthyroidism. Thyroid tissue and blood T-cell repertoires from more than five Graves' hyperthyroidism patients were also compared in the study. Following sampling, methimazole starting at 30 mg daily was given to hyperthyroidism patients, and high-dose intravenous methylprednisolone was given to ophthalmopathy patients. The 100 or so discovery patients were randomly split 7:3 into training and test sets. What the authors observed across the whole study: During validation, the model predicted progression to ophthalmopathy a median of around 7 months ahead of onset, with around 70% sensitivity and 72% to 80% specificity. Ophthalmopathy was separated from stable hyperthyroidism by a 13 V-J signature model, with around 88% sensitivity and 81% to 82% specificity obtained in cross-validation and 80%/75% obtained in testing. Most expanded thyroid clonotypes (frequency above 0.001) were also found in blood, which suggests that blood repertoires may mirror thyroid immune responses. No statistical method was used to set the sample size in advance, and investigators knew the group allocation.

The hyperthyroidism patients were between 18 and 65 years old and newly diagnosed, with a disease duration of less than 2 months. Exclusion was applied to patients with uncontrolled infections, other autoimmune diseases, pregnancy or lactation. Diagnoses were established on the basis of clinical symptoms, serum thyroxine and TRAb, thyroid ultrasound, and orbital computed tomography. Blood from progressor patients was drawn when they were first diagnosed with hyperthyroidism, before any ophthalmopathy symptoms appeared. PBMCs were separated from over 9 ml of fresh peripheral blood using Ficoll-Paque density gradient centrifugation. Progressor patients were initially diagnosed with Graves' hyperthyroidism and developed ophthalmopathy during follow-up. Total RNA was extracted using Trizol reagent, and RNA quality was assessed on an Agilent 2100 Bioanalyzer. Details on this clonotype: Its antigen specificity is not known. No much larger clonotype is one base removed from it; base qualities were not supplied.

Amplification of TCR beta CDR3 regions was carried out from RNA transcripts. A first-round RT-PCR of the TCR CDR3 used the HTBI primer set with the Qiagen OneStep RT-PCR kit. Libraries were constructed in a second round of multiplex PCR, after which size selection and purification were carried out. Libraries were sequenced paired-end with 100 bp reads on an Illumina HiSeq2000. As for the authors' bioinformatics: SOAPnuke was used to process the raw data, removing reads that contained adapters or uncalled bases, had a mean Phred below 15, or lacked an exact match to the constant primer or identifier. COPE v1.2.5 was used to merge the high-quality paired reads, and each unique nucleotide sequence was defined as a clonotype. MiTCR v1.1 was used to align the clonotypes against IMGT TRBV, TRBD and TRBJ reference segments. The analysis included only V-J combinations with a frequency above 0.0001, which together covered 99.2% of the repertoires. A TCS score was defined as the ratio of F50 (clonal expansion) to E x V (chaos), with BLOSUM62-based TCRdist applied between CDR3 peptides within each V-J. Welch's t-statistics and random forest reduced around 520 V-J features to 13, which were used in a naive Bayes classifier (R e1071). The raw public reads went through TCRdb reprocessing: fastp at Q25, MiXCR clone calling, in-frame beta chains kept. Rows merge per CDR3 protein into single entries with the most common DNA and genes. The V and J calls come from TCRdb's annotation, not from the publication. In this sample the table shows hundreds of thousands of distinct CDR3 sequences, around 20% of which occur a single time. The ten largest account for approximately 15% of the sample.

The receptor was derived from a woman in her fifties or sixties with Graves' hyperthyroidism that later progressed to Graves' ophthalmopathy. Sequencing was performed on blood.

In nucleotides, the sequence is TGCAGCGTTGATTGGGGAACGGGGGTTGAGCAGTTCTTC. The translation is CSVDWGTGVEQFF. The V gene is TRBV29-1 and the J gene is TRBJ2-1; TRBD2 might be the D gene, on 6 matching bases. The CDR1 and CDR2 encoded by the germline V gene are SQVTM and ANQGSEA. From its cysteine to its phenylalanine, the CDR3 spans 13 amino acids. The entry retains the CDR3 DNA only, 39 bases that are in frame from base 1. The junction shows trimming of 3 bases on V and 9 bases on J, plus 15 bases between the germline ends.